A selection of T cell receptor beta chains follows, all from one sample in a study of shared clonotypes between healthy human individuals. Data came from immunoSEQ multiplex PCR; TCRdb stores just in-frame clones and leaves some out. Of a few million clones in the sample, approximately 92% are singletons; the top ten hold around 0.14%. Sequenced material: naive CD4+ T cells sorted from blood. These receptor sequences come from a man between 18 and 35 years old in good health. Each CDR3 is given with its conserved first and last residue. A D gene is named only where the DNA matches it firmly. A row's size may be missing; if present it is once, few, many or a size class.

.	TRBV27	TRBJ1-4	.	CASSSRREPTNEKLFF	TGTGCCAGCAGTTCCCGGAGAGAGCCAACTAATGAAAAACTGTTTTTT
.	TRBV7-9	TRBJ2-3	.	CASLLNGDTQYF	TGTGCCAGCCTCCTAAATGGAGATACGCAGTATTTT
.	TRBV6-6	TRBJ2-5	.	CASTRFNGGGETQYF	TGTGCCAGCACCCGGTTTAACGGGGGAGGCGAGACCCAGTACTTC
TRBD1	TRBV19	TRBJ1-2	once	CASQGVKGYTF	TGTGCCAGCCAGGGGGTAAAGGGCTACACCTTC
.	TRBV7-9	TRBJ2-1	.	CASSPPPAGTYNEQFF	TGTGCCAGCAGCCCGCCCCCAGCGGGCACTTACAATGAGCAGTTCTTC
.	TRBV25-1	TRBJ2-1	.	CASSEYRLTFNEQFF	TGTGCCAGCAGTGAATACAGGTTAACCTTCAATGAGCAGTTCTTC
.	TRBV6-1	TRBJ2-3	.	CASSDPWGVNTDTQYF	TGTGCCAGCAGTGACCCATGGGGGGTCAACACAGATACGCAGTATTTT
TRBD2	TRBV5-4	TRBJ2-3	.	CASSRGTSGGLVTDTQYF	TGTGCCAGCAGCCGAGGGACTAGCGGGGGGCTTGTCACAGATACGCAGTATTTT
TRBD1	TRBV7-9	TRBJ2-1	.	CASSFFRDSTYNEQFF	TGTGCCAGCAGCTTTTTCCGGGACAGTACTTACAATGAGCAGTTCTTC
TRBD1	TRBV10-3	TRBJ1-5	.	CAISEGQGVLRQPQHF	TGTGCCATCAGTGAGGGACAGGGGGTCTTGAGGCAGCCCCAGCATTTT
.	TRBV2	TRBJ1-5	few	CASSGLSGINQPQHF	TGTGCCAGCAGTGGACTTTCCGGGATCAATCAGCCCCAGCATTTT
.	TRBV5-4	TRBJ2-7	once	CASSFQLGIQSYEQYF	TGTGCCAGCAGCTTTCAGCTAGGGATCCAGTCGTACGAGCAGTACTTC
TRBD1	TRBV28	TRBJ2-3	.	CASTLNRGAGTDTQYF	TGTGCCAGCACCCTAAACAGGGGCGCTGGCACAGATACGCAGTATTTT
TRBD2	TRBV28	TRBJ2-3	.	CASSPGGSTDTQYF	TGTGCCAGCAGCCCGGGGGGGAGCACAGATACGCAGTATTTT
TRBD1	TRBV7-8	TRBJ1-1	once	CASSLRGGYNTEAFF	TGTGCCAGCAGCCTCAGAGGGGGCTACAACACTGAAGCTTTCTTT
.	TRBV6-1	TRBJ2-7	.	CASSEAWSRLGIWQYF	TGTGCCAGCAGTGAAGCGTGGTCCCGACTAGGAATATGGCAGTACTTC
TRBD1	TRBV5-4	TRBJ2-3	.	CASSSIGTGPDTQYF	TGTGCCAGCAGCTCGATCGGGACAGGTCCAGATACGCAGTATTTT
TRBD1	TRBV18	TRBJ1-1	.	CASSPWDSRNTEAFF	TGTGCCAGCTCACCCTGGGACAGCCGGAACACTGAAGCTTTCTTT
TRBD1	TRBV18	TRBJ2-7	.	CASSLGQGVTYEQYF	TGTGCCAGCTCACTCGGACAGGGGGTCACCTACGAGCAGTACTTC
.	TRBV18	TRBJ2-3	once	CASSPQEDTQYF	TGTGCCAGCTCGCCTCAGGAAGATACGCAGTATTTT
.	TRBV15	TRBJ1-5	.	CATSRDLSQPQPQHF	TGTGCCACCAGCAGAGATCTATCCCAGCCCCAGCCCCAGCATTTT
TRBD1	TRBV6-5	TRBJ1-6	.	CASSYRDRGVSPLHF	TGTGCCAGCAGTTACCGAGACAGGGGGGTTTCACCCCTCCACTTT
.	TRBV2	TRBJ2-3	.	CASNPGPNTDTQYF	TGTGCCAGCAATCCGGGGCCGAACACAGATACGCAGTATTTT
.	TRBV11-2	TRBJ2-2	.	CASSGRTGELFF	TGTGCCAGCAGCGGGAGGACCGGGGAGCTGTTTTTT
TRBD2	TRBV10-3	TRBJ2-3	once	CAISGTSEADTQYF	TGTGCCATCAGTGGGACTAGCGAAGCAGATACGCAGTATTTT
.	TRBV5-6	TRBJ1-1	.	CASSLAGRYTEAFF	TGTGCCAGCAGCTTGGCGGGGCGTTACACTGAAGCTTTCTTT